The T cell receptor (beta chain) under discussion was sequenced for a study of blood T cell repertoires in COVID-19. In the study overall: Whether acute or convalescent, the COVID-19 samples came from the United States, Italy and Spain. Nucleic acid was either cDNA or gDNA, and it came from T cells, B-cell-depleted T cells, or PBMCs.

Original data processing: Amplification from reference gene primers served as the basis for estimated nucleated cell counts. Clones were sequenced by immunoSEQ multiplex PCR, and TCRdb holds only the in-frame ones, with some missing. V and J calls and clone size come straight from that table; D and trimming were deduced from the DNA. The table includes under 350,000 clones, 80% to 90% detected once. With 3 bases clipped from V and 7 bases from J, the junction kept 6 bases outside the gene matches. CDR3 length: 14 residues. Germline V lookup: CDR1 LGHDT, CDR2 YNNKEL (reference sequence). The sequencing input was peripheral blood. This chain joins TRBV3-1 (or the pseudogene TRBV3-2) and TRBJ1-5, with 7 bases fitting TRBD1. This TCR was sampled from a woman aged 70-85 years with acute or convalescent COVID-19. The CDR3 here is CASSQTGLEQPQHF. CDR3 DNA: TGTGCCAGCAGCCAGACAGGGTTGGAGCAGCCCCAGCATTTT.